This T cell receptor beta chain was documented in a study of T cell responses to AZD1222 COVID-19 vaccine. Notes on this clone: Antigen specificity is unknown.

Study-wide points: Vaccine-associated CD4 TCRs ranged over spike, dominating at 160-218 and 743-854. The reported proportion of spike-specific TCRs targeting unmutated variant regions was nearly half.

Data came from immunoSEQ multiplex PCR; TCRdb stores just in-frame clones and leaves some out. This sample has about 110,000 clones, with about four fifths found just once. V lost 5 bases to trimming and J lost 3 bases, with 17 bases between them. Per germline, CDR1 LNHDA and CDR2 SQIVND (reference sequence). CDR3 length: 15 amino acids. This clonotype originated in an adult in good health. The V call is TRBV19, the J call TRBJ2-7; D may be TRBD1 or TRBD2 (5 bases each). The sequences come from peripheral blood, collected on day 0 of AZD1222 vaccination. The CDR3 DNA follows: TGTGCCAGTAGTCCTCTTGGGACCCTCGGCTACGAGCAGTACTTC. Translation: CASSPLGTLGYEQYF.